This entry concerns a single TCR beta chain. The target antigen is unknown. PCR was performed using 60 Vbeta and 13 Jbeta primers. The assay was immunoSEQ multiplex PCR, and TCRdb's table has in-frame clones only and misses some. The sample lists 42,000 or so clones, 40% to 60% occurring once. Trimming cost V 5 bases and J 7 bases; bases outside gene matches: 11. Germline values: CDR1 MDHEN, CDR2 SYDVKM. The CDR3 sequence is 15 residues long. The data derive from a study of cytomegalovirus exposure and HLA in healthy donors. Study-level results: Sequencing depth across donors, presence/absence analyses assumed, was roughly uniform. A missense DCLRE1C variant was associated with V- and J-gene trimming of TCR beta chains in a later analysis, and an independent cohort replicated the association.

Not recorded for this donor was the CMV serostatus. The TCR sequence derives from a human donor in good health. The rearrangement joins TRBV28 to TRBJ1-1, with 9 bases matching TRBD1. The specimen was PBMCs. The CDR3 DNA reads TGTGCCAGCAGTCTTTTACAGGGGGCGCTTGGTGAAGCTTTCTTT. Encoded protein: CASSLLQGALGEAFF.